This T cell receptor (beta chain) originates from a study of cytomegalovirus exposure and HLA in healthy donors. Study information: The Caucasian-associated ancestry cluster contained 81% of the roughly 400 genotyped donors. The study's findings and limits: Confirmation in vitro established that three CMV-associated chains were specific for CMV antigens.

In the case of this clone: Its target is not known.

The PCR employed 60 Vbeta primers together with 13 Jbeta primers. Profiled with immunoSEQ multiplex PCR; TCRdb holds only in-frame clones, not every one. Here the sample spans 100,000 or so clones, around 80% being singletons. In germline, CDR1 is MDHEN, CDR2 SYDVKM. The CDR3 has 14 amino acids. V was pared by 2 bases and J by 9 bases, with 11 bases between. This sequence joins TRBV28 and TRBJ1-6; the D is unclear. This sequence originates from a young man in good health and CMV-seropositive. The sequenced sample consisted of PBMCs. The CDR3 nucleotides are TGTGCCAGCAGTTTAGTGTCCGGGAGTTCACCCCTCCACTTT. Its translation is CASSLVSGSSPLHF.